The clone carrying this TCR beta chain was recorded many times. This sample was taken from a study of regulatory T cells in long-lasting Graves disease. Time point indicated: newly diagnosed GD, antithyroid drugs for less than 3 months. With RNA extracted from PBMCs as input, the TCR library was made. Trimming took off 5 bases at V and 4 bases at J, with 15 bases between the two ends. The germline CDR1 and CDR2 sequences are SNHLY and FYNNEI. The CDR3 is 15 residues long. Libraries of TCR beta came from iRepertoire HTBI primers plus Arm-PCR of CDR3 regions. TCRdb called the multiplex PCR reads again in MiXCR, with one record for every CDR3 protein. The sample includes roughly 380,000 distinct CDR3 sequences, about 16% of them seen just once.

The V call is TRBV2, the J call TRBJ2-1; no definite D call. The sequencing here drew on peripheral blood mononuclear cells (PBMCs), taken at new diagnosis, from a patient treated with antithyroid drugs. This clonotype was obtained from a female donor with Graves disease. The CDR3 nucleotides are TGTGCCAGCAGTCAGACCAAAAACACGTACAATGAGCAGTTCTTC. Its protein product is CASSQTKNTYNEQFF.